The present T cell receptor (beta chain) was sequenced within a study of immune characterization of retroperitoneal liposarcoma. Germline CDR1 is MNHGY and CDR2 is SVAAGI. This CDR3 spans 16 amino acids. Trimming stripped 3 bases from V and 13 bases from J, with 25 bases between. In TCRdb, the PCR reads were re-called with MiXCR into one record per CDR3 protein. The table lists approximately 10,000 distinct CDR3 sequences, around 35% of them singletons. Ten or more counts support this clonotype. This receptor was obtained from a male donor with retroperitoneal liposarcoma. The chain combines TRBV6-9 with TRBJ2-1, with D tentatively TRBD1 (6 bases). Sequencing was performed on tumor tissue. DNA of the CDR3: TGTGCCAGCAGTTACCCTACAGGAGAGGGACAAGAGACCCAGTTCTTC. As protein: CASSYPTGEGQETQFF.